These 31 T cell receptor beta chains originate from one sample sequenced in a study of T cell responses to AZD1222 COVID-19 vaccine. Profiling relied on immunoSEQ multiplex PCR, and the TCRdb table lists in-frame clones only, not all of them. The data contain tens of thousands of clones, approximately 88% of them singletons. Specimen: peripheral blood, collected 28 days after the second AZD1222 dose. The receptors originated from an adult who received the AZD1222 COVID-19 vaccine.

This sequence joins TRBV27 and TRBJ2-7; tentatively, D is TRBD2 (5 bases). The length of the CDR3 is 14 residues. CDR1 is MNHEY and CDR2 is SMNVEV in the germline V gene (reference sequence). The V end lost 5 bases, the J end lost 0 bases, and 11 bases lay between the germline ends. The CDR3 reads CASSPGLGSYEQYF. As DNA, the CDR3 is TGTGCCAGCAGTCCAGGACTGGGCTCCTACGAGCAGTACTTC.

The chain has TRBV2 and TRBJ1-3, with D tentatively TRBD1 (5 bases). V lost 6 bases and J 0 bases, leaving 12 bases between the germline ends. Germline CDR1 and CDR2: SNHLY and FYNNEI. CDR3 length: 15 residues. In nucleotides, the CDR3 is TGTGCCAGCAGCGTCACAGGAGTCTCTGGAAACACCATATATTTT. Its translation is CASSVTGVSGNTIYF. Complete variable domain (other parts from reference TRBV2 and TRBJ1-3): EPEVTQTPSHQVTQMGQEVILRCVPISNHLYFYWYRQILGQKVEFLVSFYNNEISEKSEIFDDQFSVERPDGSNFTLKIRSTKLEDSAMYFCASSVTGVSGNTIYFGEGSWLTVV.

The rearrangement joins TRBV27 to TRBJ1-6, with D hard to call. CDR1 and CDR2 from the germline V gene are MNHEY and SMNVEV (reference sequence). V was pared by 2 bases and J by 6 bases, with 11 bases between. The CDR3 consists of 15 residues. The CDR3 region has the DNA TGTGCCAGCAGTTTAGGAGACACTTTTAATTCACCCCTCCACTTT. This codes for CASSLGDTFNSPLHF.

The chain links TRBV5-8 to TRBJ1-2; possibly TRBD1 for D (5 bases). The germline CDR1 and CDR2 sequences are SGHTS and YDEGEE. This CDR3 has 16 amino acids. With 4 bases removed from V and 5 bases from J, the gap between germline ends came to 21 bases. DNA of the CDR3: TGTGCCAGCAGCCCTGCGGGGCCGTTGGTCCCTTATGGCTACACCTTC. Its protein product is CASSPAGPLVPYGYTF.

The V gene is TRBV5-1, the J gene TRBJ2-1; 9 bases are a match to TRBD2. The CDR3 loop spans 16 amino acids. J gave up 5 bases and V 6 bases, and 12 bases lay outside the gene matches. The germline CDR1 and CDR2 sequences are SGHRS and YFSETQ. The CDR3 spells CASTPGRGGQNNEQFF. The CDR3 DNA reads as TGCGCCAGCACCCCGGGGCGGGGGGGGCAAAACAATGAGCAGTTCTTC.

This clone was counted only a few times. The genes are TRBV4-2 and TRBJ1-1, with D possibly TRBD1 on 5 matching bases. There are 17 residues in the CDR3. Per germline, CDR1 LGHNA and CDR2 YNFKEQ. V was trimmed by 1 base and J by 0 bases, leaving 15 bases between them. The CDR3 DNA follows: TGTGCCAGCAGCCAAGTAAGACCGGAGGGGTTGAACACTGAAGCTTTCTTT. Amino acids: CASSQVRPEGLNTEAFF.

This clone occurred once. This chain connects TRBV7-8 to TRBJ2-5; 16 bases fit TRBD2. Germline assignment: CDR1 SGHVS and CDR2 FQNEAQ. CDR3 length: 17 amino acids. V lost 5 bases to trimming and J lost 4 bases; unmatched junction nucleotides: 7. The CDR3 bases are TGTGCCAGCAGCCCGGGACTAGCGGGGGGGCGGTCAGAGACCCAGTACTTC. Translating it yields CASSPGLAGGRSETQYF.

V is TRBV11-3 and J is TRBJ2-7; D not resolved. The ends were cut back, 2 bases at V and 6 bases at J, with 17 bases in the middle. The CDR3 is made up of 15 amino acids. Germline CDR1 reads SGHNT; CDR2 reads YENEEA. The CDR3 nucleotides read TGTGCCAGCAGCTTAAACCCCCCGCCCGCCGGCGAGCAGTACTTC. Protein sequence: CASSLNPPPAGEQYF.

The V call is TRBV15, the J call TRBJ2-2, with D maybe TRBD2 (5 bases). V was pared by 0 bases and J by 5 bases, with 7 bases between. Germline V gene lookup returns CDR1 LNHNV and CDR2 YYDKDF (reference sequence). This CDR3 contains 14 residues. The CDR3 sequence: CATSRDGSTGELFF. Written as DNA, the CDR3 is TGTGCCACCAGCAGAGATGGGAGTACCGGGGAGCTGTTTTTT.

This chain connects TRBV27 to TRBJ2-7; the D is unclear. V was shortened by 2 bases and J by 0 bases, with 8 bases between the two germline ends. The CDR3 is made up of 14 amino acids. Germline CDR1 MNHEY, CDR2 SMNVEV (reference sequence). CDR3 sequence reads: CASSLNRDSYEQYF. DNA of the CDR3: TGTGCCAGCAGTTTAAACAGAGACTCCTACGAGCAGTACTTC.

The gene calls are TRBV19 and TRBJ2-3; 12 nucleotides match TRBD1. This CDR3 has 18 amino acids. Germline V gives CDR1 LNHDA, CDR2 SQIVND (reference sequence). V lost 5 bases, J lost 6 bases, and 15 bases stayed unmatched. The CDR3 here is CASSAERVGQGAVDTQYF. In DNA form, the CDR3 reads TGTGCCAGTAGTGCAGAAAGGGTGGGACAGGGGGCTGTGGATACGCAGTATTTT.

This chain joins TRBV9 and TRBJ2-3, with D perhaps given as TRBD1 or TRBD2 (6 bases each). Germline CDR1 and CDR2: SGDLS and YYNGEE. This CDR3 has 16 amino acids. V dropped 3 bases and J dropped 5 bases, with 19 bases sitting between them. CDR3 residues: CASSAGANQVLDTQYF. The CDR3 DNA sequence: TGTGCCAGCAGCGCGGGGGCCAATCAGGTGTTAGATACGCAGTATTTT.

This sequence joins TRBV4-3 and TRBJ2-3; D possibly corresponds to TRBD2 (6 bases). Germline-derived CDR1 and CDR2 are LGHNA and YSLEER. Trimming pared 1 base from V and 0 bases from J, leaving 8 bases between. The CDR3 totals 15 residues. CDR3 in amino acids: CASSQGGASTDTQYF. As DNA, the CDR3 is TGCGCCAGCAGCCAAGGCGGGGCGAGCACAGATACGCAGTATTTT.

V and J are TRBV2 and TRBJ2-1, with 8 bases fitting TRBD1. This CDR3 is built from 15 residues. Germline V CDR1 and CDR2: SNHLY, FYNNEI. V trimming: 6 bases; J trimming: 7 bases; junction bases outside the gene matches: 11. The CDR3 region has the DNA TGTGCCAGCAGGCTTGGACAGGGACCTAATAATGAGCAGTTCTTC. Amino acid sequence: CASRLGQGPNNEQFF.

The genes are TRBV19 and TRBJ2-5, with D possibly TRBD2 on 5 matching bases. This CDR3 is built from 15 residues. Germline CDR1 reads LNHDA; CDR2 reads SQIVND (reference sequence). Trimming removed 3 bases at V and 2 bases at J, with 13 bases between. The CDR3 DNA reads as TGTGCCAGTAGTATCTCGGGGTCTGTACAAGAGACCCAGTACTTC. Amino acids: CASSISGSVQETQYF.

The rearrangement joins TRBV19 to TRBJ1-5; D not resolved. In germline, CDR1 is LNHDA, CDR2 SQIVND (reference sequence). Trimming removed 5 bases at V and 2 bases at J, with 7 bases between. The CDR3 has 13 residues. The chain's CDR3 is CASSALGNQPQHF. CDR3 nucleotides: TGTGCCAGTAGTGCCCTGGGCAATCAGCCCCAGCATTTT.

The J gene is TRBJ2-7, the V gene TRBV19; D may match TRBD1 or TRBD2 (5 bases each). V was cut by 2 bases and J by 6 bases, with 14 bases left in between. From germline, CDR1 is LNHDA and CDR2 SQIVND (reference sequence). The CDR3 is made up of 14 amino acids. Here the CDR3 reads CASSIRGPLPEQYF. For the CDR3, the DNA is TGTGCCAGTAGTATACGGGGCCCTCTACCCGAGCAGTACTTC. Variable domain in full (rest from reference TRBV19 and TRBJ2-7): DGGITQSPKYLFRKEGQNVTLSCEQNLNHDAMYWYRQDPGQGLRLIYYSQIVNDFQKGDIAEGYSVSREKKESFPLTVTSAQKNPTAFYLCASSIRGPLPEQYFGPGTRLTVT.

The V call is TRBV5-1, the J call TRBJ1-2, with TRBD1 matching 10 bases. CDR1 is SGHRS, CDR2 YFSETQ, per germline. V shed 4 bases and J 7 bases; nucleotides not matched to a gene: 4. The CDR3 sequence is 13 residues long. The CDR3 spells CASSGGQGIGYTF. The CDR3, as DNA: TGCGCCAGCAGCGGGGGACAGGGGATTGGCTACACCTTC.

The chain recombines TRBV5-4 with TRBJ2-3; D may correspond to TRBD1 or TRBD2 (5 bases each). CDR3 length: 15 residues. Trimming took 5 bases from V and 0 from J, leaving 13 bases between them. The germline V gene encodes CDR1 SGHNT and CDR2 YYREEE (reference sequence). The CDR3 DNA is TGTGCCAGCAGTGTGGGGGTTTGGAGCACAGATACGCAGTATTTT. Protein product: CASSVGVWSTDTQYF.

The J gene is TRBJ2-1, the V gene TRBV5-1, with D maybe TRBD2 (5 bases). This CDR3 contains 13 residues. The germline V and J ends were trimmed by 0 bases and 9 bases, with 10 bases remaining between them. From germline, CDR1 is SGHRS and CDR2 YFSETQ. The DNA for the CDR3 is TGCGCCAGCAGCTTGGAAGCGGAAAGTGAGCAGTTCTTC. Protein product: CASSLEAESEQFF.

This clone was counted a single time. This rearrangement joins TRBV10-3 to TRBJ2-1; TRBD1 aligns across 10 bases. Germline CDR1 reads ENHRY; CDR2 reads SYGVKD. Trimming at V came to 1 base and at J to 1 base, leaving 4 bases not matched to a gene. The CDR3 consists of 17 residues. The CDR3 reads CAISEFGTGDSYNEQFF. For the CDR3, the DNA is TGTGCCATCAGTGAGTTTGGGACAGGGGATTCCTACAATGAGCAGTTCTTC.

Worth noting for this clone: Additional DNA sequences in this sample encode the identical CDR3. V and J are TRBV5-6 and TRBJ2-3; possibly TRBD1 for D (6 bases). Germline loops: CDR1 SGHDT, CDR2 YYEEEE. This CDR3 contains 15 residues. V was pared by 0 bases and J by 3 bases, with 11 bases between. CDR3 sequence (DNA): TGTGCCAGCAGCTTGGTCGGGCAGGGGACAGATACGCAGTATTTT. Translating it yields CASSLVGQGTDTQYF.

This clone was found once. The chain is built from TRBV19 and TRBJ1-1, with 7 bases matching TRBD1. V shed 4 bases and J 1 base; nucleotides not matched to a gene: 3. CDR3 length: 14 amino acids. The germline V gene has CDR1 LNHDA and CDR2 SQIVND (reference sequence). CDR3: CASSKRTGNTEAFF. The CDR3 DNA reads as TGTGCCAGTAGTAAACGGACAGGGAACACTGAAGCTTTCTTT.

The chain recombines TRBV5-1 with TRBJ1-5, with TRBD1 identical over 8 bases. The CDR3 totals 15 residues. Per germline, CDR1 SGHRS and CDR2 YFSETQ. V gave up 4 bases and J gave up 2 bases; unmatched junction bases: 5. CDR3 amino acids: CASSLSGQGNQPQHF. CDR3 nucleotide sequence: TGCGCCAGCAGCCTTTCGGGACAGGGCAATCAGCCCCAGCATTTT.

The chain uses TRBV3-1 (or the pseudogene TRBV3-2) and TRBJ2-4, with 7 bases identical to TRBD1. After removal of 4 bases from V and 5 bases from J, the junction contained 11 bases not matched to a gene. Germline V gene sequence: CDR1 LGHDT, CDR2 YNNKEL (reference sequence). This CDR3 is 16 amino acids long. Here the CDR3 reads CASSLRSGQAQNIQYF. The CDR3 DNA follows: TGTGCCAGCAGCCTAAGGTCAGGACAGGCACAAAACATTCAGTACTTC.

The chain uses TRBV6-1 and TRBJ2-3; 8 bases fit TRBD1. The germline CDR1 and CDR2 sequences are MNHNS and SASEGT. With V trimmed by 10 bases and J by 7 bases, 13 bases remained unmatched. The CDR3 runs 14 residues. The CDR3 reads CATSPQGASNTQYF. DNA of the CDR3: TGTGCCACCTCCCCCCAGGGGGCTTCGAATACGCAGTATTTT.

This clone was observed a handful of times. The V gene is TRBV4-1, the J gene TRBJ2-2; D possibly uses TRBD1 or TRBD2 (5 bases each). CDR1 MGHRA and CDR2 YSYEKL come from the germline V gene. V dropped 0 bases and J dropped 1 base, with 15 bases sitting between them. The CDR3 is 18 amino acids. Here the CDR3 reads CASSQEGRAGLNTGELFF. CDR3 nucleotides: TGCGCCAGCAGCCAAGAGGGCAGGGCAGGACTGAACACCGGGGAGCTGTTTTTT.

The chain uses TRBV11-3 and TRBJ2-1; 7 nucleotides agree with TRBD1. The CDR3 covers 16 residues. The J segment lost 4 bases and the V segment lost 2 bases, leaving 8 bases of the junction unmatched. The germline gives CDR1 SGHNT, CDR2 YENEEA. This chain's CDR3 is CASSLTLGTAYNEQFF. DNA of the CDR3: TGTGCCAGCAGCTTAACCCTCGGGACAGCGTACAATGAGCAGTTCTTC.

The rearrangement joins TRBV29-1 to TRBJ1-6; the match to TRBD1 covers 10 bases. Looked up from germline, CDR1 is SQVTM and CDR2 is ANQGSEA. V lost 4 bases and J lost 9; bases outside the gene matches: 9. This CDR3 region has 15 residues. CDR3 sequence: CSVVVTGGSGSPLHF. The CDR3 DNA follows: TGCAGCGTTGTTGTGACAGGGGGCTCTGGTTCACCCCTCCACTTT. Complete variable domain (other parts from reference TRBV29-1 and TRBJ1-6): SAVISQKPSRDICQRGTSLTIQCQVDSQVTMMFWYRQQPGQSLTLIATANQGSEATYESGFVIDKFPISRPNLTFSTLTVSNMSPEDSSIYLCSVVVTGGSGSPLHFGNGTRLTVT.

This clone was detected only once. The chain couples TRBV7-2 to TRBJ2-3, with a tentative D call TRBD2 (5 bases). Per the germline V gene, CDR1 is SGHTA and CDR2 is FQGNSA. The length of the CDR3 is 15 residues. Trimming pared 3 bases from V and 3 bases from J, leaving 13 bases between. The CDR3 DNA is TGTGCCAGCAGCTTCTGGTGGGAGCTTACAGATACGCAGTATTTT. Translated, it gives CASSFWWELTDTQYF. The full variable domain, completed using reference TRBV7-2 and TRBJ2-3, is GAGVSQSPSNKVTEKGKDVELRCDPISGHTALYWYRQSLGQGLEFLIYFQGNSAPDKSGLPSDRFSAERTGGSVSTLTIQRTQQEDSAVYLCASSFWWELTDTQYFGPGTRLTVL.

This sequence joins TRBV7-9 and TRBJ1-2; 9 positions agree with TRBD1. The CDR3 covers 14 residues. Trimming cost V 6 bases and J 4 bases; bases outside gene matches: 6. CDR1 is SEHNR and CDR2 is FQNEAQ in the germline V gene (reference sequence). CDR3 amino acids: CASSPMTGGYGYTF. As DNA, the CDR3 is TGTGCCAGCAGTCCTATGACAGGGGGCTATGGCTACACCTTC.